These 3 T cell receptor beta chains were sequenced from one sample in a study of blood T cell repertoires in COVID-19. Repertoires were generated with immunoSEQ multiplex PCR, while TCRdb's copy carries only in-frame clones and drops some. The data hold 200,000 to 300,000 clones, with approximately 83% observed a single time. The sequencing input was peripheral blood. These receptor sequences come from a human donor in a cohort sampled during active COVID-19.

The J gene is TRBJ2-1, the V gene TRBV6-5; perhaps TRBD1 as D (6 bases). This CDR3 contains 14 residues. Germline assignment: CDR1 MNHEY and CDR2 SVGAGI. V was trimmed by 3 bases and J by 3 bases, leaving 9 bases between them. CDR3 bases: TGTGCCAGCAGTTATAAGGGGGACTACAATGAGCAGTTCTTC. It yields the protein CASSYKGDYNEQFF.

The chain couples TRBV5-1 to TRBJ1-5; possible D gene TRBD1, 6 bases. Germline-derived CDR1 and CDR2 are SGHRS and YFSETQ. Trimming cost V 4 bases and J 7 bases, with 18 bases left between them. The CDR3 is 15 residues long. CDR3 sequence: CASSPDAGDAQPQHF. CDR3 coding DNA: TGCGCCAGCAGCCCTGACGCAGGGGACGCACAGCCCCAGCATTTT.

This clone is a singleton in its sample. The chain couples TRBV24-1 to TRBJ2-7, with 13 nucleotides matching TRBD2. This CDR3 spans 17 amino acids. V gave up 2 bases and J gave up 6 bases; unmatched junction bases: 9. Germline values: CDR1 KGHDR, CDR2 SFDVKD. The CDR3 region is CATSDSNGLAGVAEQYF. CDR3 DNA sequence: TGTGCCACCAGTGATTCTAATGGACTAGCGGGAGTAGCCGAGCAGTACTTC.